These T cell receptor beta chains were read from a single sample in a study of shared clonotypes between healthy human individuals. Profiled with immunoSEQ multiplex PCR; TCRdb holds only in-frame clones, not every one. The repertoire has under 1,100,000 clones, roughly 70% of them found once; the top ten carry roughly 1.5%. Sequencing was done on a sample of memory CD4+ T cells sorted from blood. These TCRs come from a man aged 18 to 35 in good health. Both conserved end residues are part of each CDR3. A D gene is named only where the DNA matches it firmly. Clone size is not always given. Where it is, it says once, few, many or a class for expanded clones.

TRBV25-1	-	TRBJ2-3	-	CASSNSRVGKTDTQYF	TGTGCCAGCAGTAACTCCCGGGTGGGGAAAACAGATACGCAGTATTTT
TRBV7-9	-	TRBJ2-1	-	CASTGPRTMPSYNEQFF	TGTGCCAGCACGGGGCCTCGGACAATGCCCTCCTACAATGAGCAGTTCTTC
TRBV5-1	TRBD1	TRBJ2-7	-	CASSLGSGTGGEQYF	TGCGCCAGCAGCTTGGGTTCCGGGACAGGGGGCGAGCAGTACTTC
TRBV18	TRBD2	TRBJ2-1	-	CASSGELAGRYNEQFF	TGTGCCAGCTCAGGGGAACTAGCGGGACGCTACAATGAGCAGTTCTTC
TRBV14	-	TRBJ2-7	few	CASSQDVLLAPSYEQYF	TGTGCCAGCAGCCAAGACGTGCTACTAGCCCCATCCTACGAGCAGTACTTC
TRBV6-6	TRBD1	TRBJ1-5	-	CASSLTGGGQPQHF	TGTGCCAGCAGCCTCACAGGGGGCGGGCAGCCCCAGCATTTT
TRBV7-7	-	TRBJ2-1	-	CASSLAQGLHNEQFF	TGTGCTAGCAGCTTAGCGCAGGGCCTGCACAATGAGCAGTTCTTC
TRBV30	-	TRBJ1-1	-	CAWREWGFGGGTEAFF	TGTGCCTGGAGGGAATGGGGGTTTGGAGGGGGCACTGAAGCTTTCTTT
TRBV19	TRBD1	TRBJ2-2	-	CASRTGANTGELFF	TGTGCCAGTAGGACAGGGGCTAACACCGGGGAGCTGTTTTTT
TRBV30	-	TRBJ2-2	-	CAWSDNTGELFF	TGTGCCTGGAGTGATAATACCGGGGAGCTGTTTTTT
TRBV10-1	-	TRBJ2-3	-	CATASGGTDTQYF	TGCGCCACTGCAAGTGGGGGCACAGATACGCAGTATTTT
TRBV10-3	TRBD1	TRBJ1-6	-	CAISAGGNSPLHF	TGTGCCATCAGTGCAGGGGGTAATTCACCCCTCCACTTT
TRBV7-2	TRBD1	TRBJ1-3	-	CASSLSGTAFSGNTIYF	TGTGCCAGCAGCTTAAGTGGGACAGCTTTCTCTGGAAACACCATATATTTT
TRBV5-4	-	TRBJ1-6	-	CASSLFMGGAMNSPLHF	TGTGCCAGCAGCTTGTTCATGGGGGGCGCTATGAATTCACCCCTCCACTTT
TRBV5-1	-	TRBJ2-6	few	CASSLSVSGANVLTF	TGCGCCAGCAGCTTATCCGTCTCTGGGGCCAACGTCCTGACTTTC
TRBV30	-	TRBJ1-5	few	CAWSETGNQPQHF	TGTGCCTGGAGTGAGACGGGCAATCAGCCCCAGCATTTT
TRBV4-1	-	TRBJ2-5	-	CASSQAGVPQETQYF	TGCGCCAGCAGCCAAGCCGGGGTACCACAAGAGACCCAGTACTTC
TRBV5-1	-	TRBJ2-7	few	CASSLDPGGAREQYF	TGCGCCAGCAGCTTGGATCCGGGCGGAGCAAGGGAGCAGTACTTC
TRBV28	-	TRBJ2-2	-	CASSLSWGFSGTSGNTGELFF	TGTGCCAGCAGTTTATCGTGGGGTTTTAGCGGAACCTCGGGGAACACCGGGGAGCTGTTTTTT
TRBV6-6	TRBD2	TRBJ2-1	-	CASSRTSGVTNEQFF	TGTGCCAGCAGCCGTACTAGCGGGGTGACTAATGAGCAGTTCTTC
TRBV7-2	-	TRBJ2-4	-	CASSLGYLKNIQYF	TGTGCCAGCAGCCTAGGTTACCTGAAAAACATTCAGTACTTC
TRBV19	TRBD1	TRBJ1-5	-	CASSIAAGGAWGNQPQHF	TGTGCCAGTAGTATAGCTGCAGGGGGAGCTTGGGGCAATCAGCCCCAGCATTTT
TRBV11-2	TRBD1	TRBJ1-3	-	CASSLVGTDGNTIYF	TGTGCCAGCAGCTTAGTGGGGACAGATGGAAACACCATATATTTT
TRBV5-1	-	TRBJ2-3	-	CASSLAGRVTDTQYF	TGCGCCAGCAGCTTGGCGGGGAGAGTGACAGATACGCAGTATTTT
TRBV2	TRBD2	TRBJ2-7	-	CASSDWTSGYEQYF	TGTGCCAGCAGTGATTGGACTAGCGGGTACGAGCAGTACTTC
TRBV19	-	TRBJ2-5	-	CASSMRGETQYF	TGTGCCAGTAGTATGAGGGGAGAGACCCAGTACTTC
TRBV10-3	-	TRBJ1-5	once	CAISRTENNQPQHF	TGTGCCATCAGCCGGACGGAGAATAATCAGCCCCAGCATTTT
TRBV7-9	-	TRBJ1-2	many	CASSNRAGGYTF	TGTGCCAGCAGTAACAGGGCTGGTGGCTACACCTTC
TRBV28	TRBD1	TRBJ1-2	-	CASSLWIQGAQVNYGYTF	TGTGCCAGCAGTTTATGGATCCAGGGGGCGCAGGTGAACTATGGCTACACCTTC
TRBV6-1	TRBD2	TRBJ2-2	few	CASSDPRSGGAASGELFF	TGTGCCAGCAGTGACCCTAGGAGCGGGGGGGCCGCCTCCGGGGAGCTGTTTTTT
TRBV7-2	-	TRBJ2-7	once	CASSLAQGPAYEQYF	TGTGCCAGCAGCTTAGCTCAGGGCCCCGCCTACGAGCAGTACTTC
TRBV5-1	TRBD2	TRBJ2-1	-	CASSSRLAGQYNEQFF	TGCGCCAGCAGCTCCCGACTAGCGGGACAGTACAATGAGCAGTTCTTC
TRBV5-6	TRBD1	TRBJ2-1	-	CASSLPTGGSYNEQFF	TGTGCCAGCAGCTTACCGACAGGGGGCTCCTACAATGAGCAGTTCTTC
TRBV28	TRBD1	TRBJ1-6	-	CASSFRDRSSPLHF	TGTGCCAGCAGTTTCCGGGACAGGTCTTCACCCCTCCACTTT
TRBV28	TRBD1	TRBJ2-4	-	CASSFQGAGKNIQYF	TGTGCCAGCAGTTTTCAGGGGGCGGGCAAAAACATTCAGTACTTC
TRBV18	-	TRBJ2-5	-	CASSPPGALETQYF	TGTGCCAGCTCTCCCCCAGGGGCCTTAGAGACCCAGTACTTC
TRBV5-1	TRBD2	TRBJ2-3	once	CASSPPDSGVDTQYF	TGCGCCAGCAGCCCCCCGGATAGCGGGGTGGATACGCAGTATTTT
TRBV30	TRBD1	TRBJ2-7	-	CAWQTGYEQYF	TGTGCCTGGCAGACAGGGTACGAGCAGTACTTC
TRBV7-2	TRBD2	TRBJ2-7	-	CASSFLSGLAGGRSEQYF	TGTGCCAGCAGCTTTTTGTCGGGACTAGCGGGAGGTCGCTCCGAGCAGTACTTC
TRBV28	-	TRBJ1-5	-	CASSLRQPGSQPQHF	TGTGCCAGCAGTTTGAGGCAACCCGGGAGTCAGCCCCAGCATTTT
TRBV30	TRBD1	TRBJ2-5	few	CAFGQGQETQYF	TGTGCATTCGGACAGGGCCAAGAGACCCAGTACTTC
TRBV7-9	TRBD1	TRBJ2-7	-	CASSIGQGAYEQYF	TGTGCCAGCAGCATCGGACAGGGTGCCTACGAGCAGTACTTC
TRBV5-6	TRBD1	TRBJ2-2	-	CASSDAGTGDAGELFF	TGTGCCAGCAGCGATGCCGGGACAGGGGATGCCGGGGAGCTGTTTTTT
TRBV4-1	TRBD1	TRBJ1-4	-	CASSQARQGEGLFF	TGCGCCAGCAGCCAAGCGAGGCAGGGGGAAGGGCTGTTTTTT
TRBV6-5	TRBD1	TRBJ1-3	-	CASTSTGAPGNTIYF	TGTGCCAGCACCTCAACAGGGGCCCCTGGAAACACCATATATTTT
TRBV7-2	-	TRBJ1-2	-	CASSLDFYGYTF	TGTGCCAGCAGCTTAGATTTCTATGGCTACACCTTC
TRBV11-1	-	TRBJ2-3	-	CASSPVDRKGTQYF	TGTGCCAGCAGCCCAGTCGACCGCAAAGGTACGCAGTATTTT
TRBV5-6	-	TRBJ2-5	-	CASSLVPGNVETQYF	TGTGCCAGCAGCTTAGTTCCGGGGAATGTGGAGACCCAGTACTTC
TRBV9	-	TRBJ2-3	-	CASSPPWQASRTDTQYF	TGTGCCAGCAGCCCACCGTGGCAGGCCTCACGCACAGATACGCAGTATTTT
TRBV27	TRBD2	TRBJ2-7	-	CASSRRGTSGRASSYEQYF	TGTGCCAGCAGTCGTCGAGGGACTAGCGGGAGGGCCTCCTCCTACGAGCAGTACTTC
TRBV5-1	-	TRBJ1-1	-	CASRVTGDMNTEAFF	TGCGCCAGCAGAGTGACGGGTGATATGAACACTGAAGCTTTCTTT
TRBV2	-	TRBJ1-5	once	CASNFGGVSNQPQHF	TGTGCCAGCAACTTCGGAGGAGTTAGCAATCAGCCCCAGCATTTT
TRBV2	TRBD2	TRBJ2-3	once	CASTPRGTSGGTSTDTQYF	TGTGCCAGCACCCCTAGGGGGACTAGCGGGGGGACCAGCACAGATACGCAGTATTTT
TRBV2	TRBD2	TRBJ2-1	-	CASSEGRLAGDGEQFF	TGTGCCAGCAGTGAAGGCCGGCTAGCGGGAGATGGGGAGCAGTTCTTC
TRBV7-8	-	TRBJ2-7	once	CASSLKVGATVSYEQYF	TGTGCCAGCAGCTTAAAAGTTGGGGCGACTGTATCCTACGAGCAGTACTTC
TRBV6-6	-	TRBJ1-6	-	CASTRDSSSYNSPLHF	TGTGCCAGCACCCGGGACTCAAGCTCCTATAATTCACCCCTCCACTTT
TRBV6-6	TRBD2	TRBJ2-1	-	CASSGKAGAGNEQFF	TGTGCCAGCAGTGGGAAAGCGGGAGCGGGGAATGAGCAGTTCTTC
TRBV28	TRBD1	TRBJ2-7	-	CASSYGGTGYEQYF	TGTGCCAGCAGCTACGGCGGGACAGGCTACGAGCAGTACTTC
TRBV10-2	-	TRBJ1-2	-	CASSESQGWVYGYTF	TGCGCCAGCAGTGAGTCCCAGGGGTGGGTCTATGGCTACACCTTC